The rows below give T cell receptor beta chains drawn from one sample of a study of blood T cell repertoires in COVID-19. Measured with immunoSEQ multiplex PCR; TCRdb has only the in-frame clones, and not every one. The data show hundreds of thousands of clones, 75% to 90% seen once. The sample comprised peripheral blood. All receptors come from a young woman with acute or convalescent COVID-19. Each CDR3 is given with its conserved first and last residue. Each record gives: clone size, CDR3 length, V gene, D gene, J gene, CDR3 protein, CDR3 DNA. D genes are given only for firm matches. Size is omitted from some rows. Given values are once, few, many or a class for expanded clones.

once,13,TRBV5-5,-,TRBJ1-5,CASTLFPNQPQHF,TGTGCCAGCACCCTTTTCCCCAATCAGCCCCAGCATTTT
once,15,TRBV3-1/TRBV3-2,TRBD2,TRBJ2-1,CASSLLAGGPGEQFF,TGTGCCAGCAGCCTACTAGCGGGGGGGCCGGGTGAGCAGTTCTTC
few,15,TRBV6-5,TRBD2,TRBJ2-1,CASTRTSGLYNEQFF,TGTGCCAGCACCCGGACTAGCGGGCTCTACAATGAGCAGTTCTTC
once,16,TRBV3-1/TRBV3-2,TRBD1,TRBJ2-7,CASSHEDETGGYEQYF,TGTGCCAGCAGCCACGAGGACGAGACAGGGGGGTACGAGCAGTACTTC
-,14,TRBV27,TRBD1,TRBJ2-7,CASSFVGGLGEQYF,TGTGCCAGCAGTTTTGTAGGGGGCTTGGGCGAGCAGTACTTC
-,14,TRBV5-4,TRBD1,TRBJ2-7,CASSPGTGGNEQYF,TGTGCCAGCAGCCCTGGGACAGGGGGAAACGAGCAGTACTTC
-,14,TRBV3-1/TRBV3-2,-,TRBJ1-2,CASSQAAGSYGYTF,TGTGCCAGCAGCCAAGCGGCCGGGTCCTATGGCTACACCTTC
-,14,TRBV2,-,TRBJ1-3,CASSVGGAGNTIYF,TGTGCCAGCAGTGTAGGGGGGGCTGGAAACACCATATATTTT
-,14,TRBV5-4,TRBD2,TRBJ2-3,CASSPRTGGDTQYF,TGTGCCAGCAGCCCCCGAACGGGGGGAGATACGCAGTATTTT
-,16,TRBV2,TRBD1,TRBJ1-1,CASSLRGQEIRTEAFF,TGTGCCAGCAGCCTACGCGGACAGGAAATTAGGACTGAAGCTTTCTTT
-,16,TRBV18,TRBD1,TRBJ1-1,CASSPIPGQGGTEAFF,TGTGCCAGCTCACCTATTCCTGGACAGGGCGGAACTGAAGCTTTCTTT
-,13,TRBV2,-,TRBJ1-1,CASSEDSFTEAFF,TGTGCCAGCAGCGAAGACAGCTTCACTGAAGCTTTCTTT
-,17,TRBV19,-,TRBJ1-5,CASSPRPRPGSNQPQHF,TGTGCCAGTAGCCCCCGTCCCCGGCCCGGGAGCAATCAGCCCCAGCATTTT
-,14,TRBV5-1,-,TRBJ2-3,CASSSRFRTDTQYF,TGCGCCAGCAGCTCGCGCTTCCGCACAGATACGCAGTATTTT
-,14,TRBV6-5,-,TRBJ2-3,CASSTPQSTDTQYF,TGTGCCAGCAGTACCCCACAGAGCACAGATACGCAGTATTTT
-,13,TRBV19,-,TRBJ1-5,CASRNTFNQPQHF,TGTGCCAGTAGGAACACCTTCAATCAGCCCCAGCATTTT
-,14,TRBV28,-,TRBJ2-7,CASRTSPTSHEQYF,TGTGCCAGCAGAACCTCCCCTACTAGTCACGAGCAGTACTTC
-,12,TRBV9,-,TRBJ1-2,CASNGGSYGYTF,TGTGCCAGCAACGGGGGGAGTTATGGCTACACCTTC
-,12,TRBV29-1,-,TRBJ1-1,CSVVWGPTEAFF,TGCAGCGTTGTATGGGGGCCTACTGAAGCTTTCTTT
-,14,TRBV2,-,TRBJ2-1,CASRGLDWKNEQFF,TGTGCCAGCAGGGGCTTGGACTGGAAGAATGAGCAGTTCTTC
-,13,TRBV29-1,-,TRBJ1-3,CSVDGLTGNTIYF,TGCAGCGTTGATGGGCTAACTGGAAACACCATATATTTT
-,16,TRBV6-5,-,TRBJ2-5,CASSYSSWAEQETQYF,TGTGCCAGCAGTTACTCGAGCTGGGCAGAACAAGAGACCCAGTACTTC
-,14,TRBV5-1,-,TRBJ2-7,CASAGGTATNEQYF,TGCGCCAGTGCCGGCGGGACAGCCACTAACGAGCAGTACTTC
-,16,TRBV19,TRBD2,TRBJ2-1,CASSWASGGTYNEQFF,TGTGCCAGTAGTTGGGCTAGCGGGGGGACCTACAATGAGCAGTTCTTC
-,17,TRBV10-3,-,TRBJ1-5,CAISENTGRLRNQPQHF,TGTGCCATCAGTGAGAATACAGGACGTCTACGAAATCAGCCCCAGCATTTT
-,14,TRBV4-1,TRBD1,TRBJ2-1,CASSPTGGWNEQFF,TGCGCCAGCAGCCCGACAGGGGGCTGGAATGAGCAGTTCTTC
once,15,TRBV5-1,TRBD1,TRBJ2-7,CASSPGDRESYEQYF,TGCGCCAGCAGCCCCGGGGACAGGGAATCCTACGAGCAGTACTTC
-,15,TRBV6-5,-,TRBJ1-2,CASSYMWGDTGGYTF,TGTGCCAGCAGTTACATGTGGGGGGATACGGGTGGCTACACCTTC
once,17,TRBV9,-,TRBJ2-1,CASSPSARLGSYNEQFF,TGTGCCAGCAGCCCTTCTGCCCGACTAGGTTCCTACAATGAGCAGTTCTTC
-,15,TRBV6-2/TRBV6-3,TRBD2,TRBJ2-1,CASTPGSGGADEQFF,TGTGCCAGCACCCCTGGTAGCGGGGGGGCCGATGAGCAGTTCTTC
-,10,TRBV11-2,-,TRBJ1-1,CASSPPYPFF,TGTGCCAGCAGCCCACCCTATCCTTTCTTT
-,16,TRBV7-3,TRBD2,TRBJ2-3,CASSPWGGAGADTQYF,TGTGCCAGCAGCCCTTGGGGAGGAGCGGGGGCAGATACGCAGTATTTT
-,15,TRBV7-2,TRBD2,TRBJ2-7,CASSLRTSGAREQYF,TGTGCCAGCAGCTTAAGAACTAGCGGGGCCCGCGAGCAGTACTTC
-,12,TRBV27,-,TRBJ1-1,CASNTEYTEAFF,TGTGCCAGCAACACGGAGTACACTGAAGCTTTCTTT